This TCR beta chain comes out of a study of blood T cell repertoires in COVID-19. TCRdb's copy holds only in-frame clones and misses some; the assay was immunoSEQ multiplex PCR. Seen here are 55,000 to 65,000 clones, around 89% observed once, and the top ten hold just under 8.5%. The germline V gene encodes CDR1 LNHDA and CDR2 SQIVND (reference sequence). The length of the CDR3 is 15 residues. Trimming stripped 5 bases from V and 4 bases from J, with 18 bases between. This rearrangement joins TRBV19 to TRBJ2-7, with TRBD1 as a possible D gene (6 bases). The sequence was collected from a human donor with active COVID-19. The donor label of this sample is uncertain. Sequencing input: peripheral blood. CDR3 coding DNA: TGTGCCAGTAGTTCCCGAAGGGGGATCAGGTACGAGCAGTACTTC. Amino acids: CASSSRRGIRYEQYF. Looking up the rest from reference TRBV19 and TRBJ2-7 gives the full variable domain: DGGITQSPKYLFRKEGQNVTLSCEQNLNHDAMYWYRQDPGQGLRLIYYSQIVNDFQKGDIAEGYSVSREKKESFPLTVTSAQKNPTAFYLCASSSRRGIRYEQYFGPGTRLTVT.